This T cell receptor beta chain was identified during a study of blood T cell repertoires in COVID-19. As for the study in general: There were acute and convalescent COVID-19 samples, and they came from the United States, Italy and Spain. PBMCs, B-cell-depleted T cells, or T cells were the source of the cDNA or gDNA that made up the material.

Enrolment of Seattle patients took place during active infection, and they were followed longitudinally. Losses at the gene ends were 4 bases for V and 5 bases for J; bases not matched to a gene: 14. CDR1 and CDR2 from the germline V gene are MNHEY and SVGEGT. This CDR3 spans 17 amino acids. Per the authors' pipeline: Reference gene primer amplification gave estimated nucleated cell counts. Clones were read by immunoSEQ multiplex PCR, and TCRdb kept only the in-frame ones, dropping some. V and J calls plus clone size are reproduced from that table; the DNA served to infer D and trimming. This table has approximately 340,000 clones, about nine tenths appearing once.

This TCR was sampled from a man under 40 with COVID-19, enrolled during active disease. The J gene is TRBJ2-7, the V gene TRBV6-2 or TRBV6-3; TRBD2 matches 10 bases. Sequencing input: peripheral blood. The DNA for the CDR3 is TGTGCCAGCAGTTTTTTACTGGGACTAGCGAAGGAGGACGAGCAGTACTTC. This gives the protein CASSFLLGLAKEDEQYF.